This T cell receptor beta chain is drawn from a study of molecular identifiers for immune sequencing clone quantification. Germline V gene data show CDR1 as DFQATT and CDR2 as SNEGSKA (reference sequence). The ends were cut back, 2 bases at V and 5 bases at J, with 33 bases in the middle. The CDR3 has 20 amino acids. RNA fractions of 10%, 30% or 50% and roughly 20,000 to 1,000,000 sorted cells were the source of naive CD8 libraries. In preparing bulk TCR libraries, previously described methods and listed TCR primers were used. TCRdb fed the PCR reads into MiXCR, producing one record per CDR3 protein. The sample consists of tens of thousands of distinct CDR3 sequences, roughly 25% of them appearing once.

The chain employs TRBV20-1 and TRBJ2-5, with TRBD1 as a possible D gene (5 bases). The source of this sequence is a human donor in good health. Some libraries in this study had Jurkat cell RNA spiked in. The sequencing input was naive CD8+ T cells from blood, with Jurkat cell RNA spiked in. The sample's subset: FACS-sorted CD8+CD4-CCR7+CD45RA+ naive T cells. In nucleotides, the CDR3 is TGCAGTGCTAGATTCTGGAAGAGCTTGGCTTGGACACCTAATGTGGAGACCCAGTACTTC. Protein sequence: CSARFWKSLAWTPNVETQYF.